This TCR beta chain derives from a study of monozygotic twins with cystic fibrosis. Study information: With about 15 PCR cycles, barcoded libraries came from about 3.2 micrograms of fragmented DNA.

The assay was immunoSEQ multiplex PCR, and TCRdb's table has in-frame clones only and misses some. The sample carries some 33,000 clones, about 93% recorded once. About this clone itself: Its antigen is as yet unknown.

Study-wide points: V usage most resembled the co-twin in 13 of 16 pairs.

Germline V gives CDR1 SGHDT, CDR2 YYEEEE. The trim removed 4 bases at V and 5 bases at J, leaving 3 bases unmatched. The CDR3 runs to 14 residues. This rearrangement joins TRBV5-6 to TRBJ1-5; 10 positions agree with TRBD1. This TCR was recovered from a boy aged 2 to 10 with cystic fibrosis. Material: blood. The CDR3 DNA sequence: TGTGCCAGCAGCCCCGGGACAGGGGATCAGCCCCAGCATTTT. This codes for CASSPGTGDQPQHF.